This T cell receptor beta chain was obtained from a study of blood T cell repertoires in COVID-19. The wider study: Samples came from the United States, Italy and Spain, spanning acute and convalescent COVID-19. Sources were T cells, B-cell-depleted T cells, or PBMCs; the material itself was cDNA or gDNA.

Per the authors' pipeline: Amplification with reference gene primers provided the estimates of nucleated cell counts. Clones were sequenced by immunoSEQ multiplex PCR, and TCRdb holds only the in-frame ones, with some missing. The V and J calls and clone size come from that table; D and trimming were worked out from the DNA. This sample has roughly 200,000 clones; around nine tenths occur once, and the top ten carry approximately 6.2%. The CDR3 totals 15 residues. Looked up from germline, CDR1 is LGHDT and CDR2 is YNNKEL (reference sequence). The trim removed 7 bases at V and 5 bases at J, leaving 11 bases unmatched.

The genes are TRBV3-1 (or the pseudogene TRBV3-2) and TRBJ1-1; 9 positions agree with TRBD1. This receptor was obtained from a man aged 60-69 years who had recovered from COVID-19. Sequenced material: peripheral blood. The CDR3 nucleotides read TGTGCCAGCAAGCCGCGGACAGGGGACGCAACTGAAGCTTTCTTT. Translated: CASKPRTGDATEAFF.